Below are 26 T cell receptor beta chains sequenced from a single sample in a study of blood T cell repertoires in COVID-19. Libraries were prepared by immunoSEQ multiplex PCR; TCRdb keeps only in-frame clonotypes and omits some of them. The table shows just under 350,000 clones, with around 83% occurring only once. Sequences were obtained from peripheral blood. These receptor sequences come from a man aged 25 to 45 with active or convalescent COVID-19.

This clone appeared a few times. The CDR3 loop reads CASSQEGGAGGRSRFF. The CDR3 region has the DNA TGTGCCAGCAGCCAAGAGGGTGGAGCGGGGGGGCGTAGTAGGTTCTTC. This chain uses TRBV4-2 with TRBJ2-1; 10 positions match TRBD2. The CDR3 runs to 16 residues. Trimming took 0 bases from V and 15 from J; bases not matched to a gene: 14. Germline values: CDR1 LGHNA, CDR2 YNFKEQ.

The rearrangement uses TRBV28 and TRBJ2-7, with 8 bases lining up with TRBD1. The CDR3 consists of 14 residues. Germline CDR1 reads MDHEN; CDR2 reads SYDVKM. Trimming took 4 bases from V and 4 from J; bases not matched to a gene: 6. The CDR3, as DNA: TGTGCCAGCAGTTCACCGGGACAGGAATACGAGCAGTACTTC. Translated: CASSSPGQEYEQYF.

The V and J genes are TRBV7-2 and TRBJ1-2; no firm D call. Germline CDR1 reads SGHTA; CDR2 reads FQGNSA. This CDR3 comprises 13 residues. V lost 2 bases and J lost 2, with 6 bases in between. CDR3: CASSLSQNYGYTF. The CDR3 DNA follows: TGTGCCAGCAGCTTAAGTCAGAACTATGGCTACACCTTC.

V is TRBV6-1 and J is TRBJ2-1, with 10 positions matching TRBD1. Germline CDR1 MNHNS, CDR2 SASEGT. The CDR3 length is 15 residues. V shed 5 bases, J shed 2 bases, and the junction held 3 bases outside the gene matches. The CDR3 DNA reads as TGTGCCAGCAGTTCCGGGACAGGGGCCTACAATGAGCAGTTCTTC. Translation: CASSSGTGAYNEQFF.

The V gene is TRBV6-5, the J gene TRBJ2-1, with 8 positions matching TRBD1. The CDR3 has 15 residues. V was pared by 6 bases and J by 5 bases, with 9 bases of the junction left unmatched. The V gene's germline CDR1 is MNHEY and CDR2 SVGAGI. The CDR3 nucleotides are TGTGCCAGCAGCCTCGACAGGGGTTGGCACAATGAGCAGTTCTTC. This translates into CASSLDRGWHNEQFF.

The chain carries TRBV11-3 and TRBJ1-1; D perhaps matches TRBD1 (6 bases). Germline CDR1 is SGHNT and CDR2 is YENEEA. V was pared by 3 bases and J by 2 bases, with 10 bases between. The CDR3 consists of 14 residues. In DNA form, the CDR3 reads TGTGCCAGCAGCTTGACAGGAATCAACACTGAAGCTTTCTTT. It yields the protein CASSLTGINTEAFF.

As regards this clone: Mismatch with germline at one junction end may stem from a read error. This rearrangement joins TRBV5-1 to TRBJ2-2; 12 nucleotides agree with TRBD2. The length of the CDR3 is 16 residues. CDR1 SGHRS and CDR2 YFSETQ come from the germline V gene. The CDR3 here is CASSPWTSGNSGELFF. For the CDR3, the DNA is TGCGCCAGCAGCCCCTGGACTAGCGGGAACTCCGGGGAGCTGTTTTTT.

The chain couples TRBV18 to TRBJ1-3; TRBD1 agrees at 7 bases. The CDR3 is 15 amino acids. V lost 0 bases and J lost 3; bases outside the gene matches: 2. Germline V lookup: CDR1 KGHSH, CDR2 LQKENI. The CDR3 is CASSPPTGNGNTIYF. In nucleotides, the CDR3 is TGTGCCAGCTCACCACCGACAGGGAATGGAAACACCATATATTTT.

The gene calls are TRBV4-1 and TRBJ1-2; D uncertain. Trimming left V 3 bases short and J 4 bases short, with 15 bases between. CDR3 length equals 15 residues. Germline CDR1 and CDR2: MGHRA and YSYEKL. This CDR3 reads CASSQVGRGGYGYTF. CDR3 DNA sequence: TGCGCCAGCAGCCAGGTTGGTCGGGGAGGCTATGGCTACACCTTC.

The rearrangement links TRBV19 to TRBJ2-1, with a weak D call TRBD2 (5 bases). V lost 9 bases, J lost 1 base, and 13 bases lay in between. Germline CDR1 is LNHDA and CDR2 is SQIVND (reference sequence). This CDR3 spans 14 amino acids. The CDR3 DNA reads TGTGCCAGCGAGAACCGACTATCCTACAATGAGCAGTTCTTC. Translation gives CASENRLSYNEQFF. The full variable domain, its missing parts supplied by reference TRBV19 and TRBJ2-1, is DGGITQSPKYLFRKEGQNVTLSCEQNLNHDAMYWYRQDPGQGLRLIYYSQIVNDFQKGDIAEGYSVSREKKESFPLTVTSAQKNPTAFYLCASENRLSYNEQFFGPGTRLTVL.

This clone was seen only once. The chain has TRBV6-2 or TRBV6-3 and TRBJ1-5, with unresolved D. Between the trimmed V and J ends, which lost 6 bases and 11 bases, there was a span of 11 bases. Germline V lookup: CDR1 MNHEY, CDR2 SVGEGT. The CDR3 sequence is 11 residues long. CDR3: CASSRLGAQHF. Written as DNA, the CDR3 is TGTGCCAGCAGCCGCCTCGGGGCCCAGCATTTT.

The chain combines TRBV7-3 with TRBJ2-1; the D is unclear. The germline V and J ends were trimmed by 1 base and 4 bases, with 8 bases remaining between them. CDR3 size: 14 residues. The germline gives CDR1 SGHTA, CDR2 FQGTGA. The CDR3: CASSLNDGYNEQFF. The CDR3 bases are TGTGCCAGCAGCTTAAACGACGGGTACAATGAGCAGTTCTTC.

V is TRBV7-9 and J is TRBJ1-1; 7 bases match TRBD1. Germline V gives CDR1 SEHNR, CDR2 FQNEAQ (reference sequence). CDR3 length: 18 amino acids. V trimming: 6 bases; J trimming: 0 bases; junction bases outside the gene matches: 16. CDR3 nucleotides: TGTGCCAGCAGTTCAGGGGCTCGGTGGGGGACAGTGAACACTGAAGCTTTCTTT. Protein sequence: CASSSGARWGTVNTEAFF.

The rearrangement links TRBV19 to TRBJ2-3, with a possible D match to TRBD2 (6 bases). CDR3 size: 15 residues. Germline V lookup: CDR1 LNHDA, CDR2 SQIVND (reference sequence). V gave up 7 bases and J gave up 0 bases, with 14 bases separating them. CDR3 in amino acids: CASKEGSFSTDTQYF. CDR3 bases: TGTGCCAGTAAGGAGGGGAGTTTTAGCACAGATACGCAGTATTTT.

The gene calls are TRBV11-2 and TRBJ2-3; the D gene is possibly TRBD2 (5 bases). Trimming cost V 0 bases and J 5 bases, with 12 bases left between them. Looked up from germline, CDR1 is SGHAT and CDR2 is FQNNGV. CDR3 length: 15 residues. In DNA form, the CDR3 reads TGTGCCAGCAGCTTAGAAGCGGTCGGCCTAGATACGCAGTATTTT. It translates to CASSLEAVGLDTQYF.

The V call is TRBV9, the J call TRBJ2-5, with 10 positions matching TRBD2. V lost 0 bases and J lost 3; bases outside the gene matches: 2. The CDR3 consists of 15 residues. From germline, CDR1 is SGDLS and CDR2 YYNGEE. DNA for the CDR3: TGTGCCAGCAGCGTAGGGACTAGCGGCGAAGAGACCCAGTACTTC. It is translated as CASSVGTSGEETQYF.

The rearrangement joins TRBV27 to TRBJ1-5, with 7 bases matching TRBD1. This CDR3 is 16 amino acids long. V shed 3 bases, J shed 0 bases, and the junction held 5 bases outside the gene matches. CDR1 and CDR2 (germline): MNHEY, SMNVEV (reference sequence). CDR3 nucleotide sequence: TGTGCCAGCAGTTTGTCGGGACAGTATAGCAATCAGCCCCAGCATTTT. Protein: CASSLSGQYSNQPQHF.

The table lists this clone with a few counts. This sequence joins TRBV6-2 or TRBV6-3 and TRBJ1-1, with 7 bases that match TRBD1. V shed 2 bases, J shed 6 bases, and the junction held 9 bases outside the gene matches. The germline gives CDR1 MNHEY, CDR2 SVGEGT. The CDR3 runs 15 residues. CDR3: CASSYGDRVVAEAFF. The CDR3 bases are TGTGCCAGCAGTTACGGCGACAGGGTGGTTGCTGAAGCTTTCTTT.

This clone was seen a few times. Other DNA sequences of this sample code for an identical CDR3. CDR3 sequence (DNA): TGTGCCAGCAGCCCGGACAGGGAAGATGGCTACACCTTC. Its protein is CASSPDREDGYTF. This chain links TRBV5-4 with TRBJ1-2; 8 bases match TRBD1. CDR3 length: 13 amino acids. Germline loops: CDR1 SGHNT, CDR2 YYREEE (reference sequence). V lost 4 bases, J lost 6 bases, and 5 bases stayed unmatched.

The chain links TRBV29-1 to TRBJ2-7, with D perhaps matching TRBD1 (6 bases). V lost 3 bases and J 6 bases, leaving 15 bases between the germline ends. This CDR3 has 13 amino acids. The germline CDR1 and CDR2 sequences are SQVTM and ANQGSEA. The CDR3 sequence: CSVDVGRGREQYF. Written as DNA, the CDR3 is TGCAGCGTTGACGTGGGCAGGGGTCGCGAGCAGTACTTC.

J is TRBJ1-3 and V is TRBV6-6; D possibly corresponds to TRBD1 (6 bases). This CDR3 is built from 16 residues. CDR1 is MNHNY and CDR2 is SVGAGI in the germline V gene (reference sequence). Trimming removed 5 bases at V and 2 bases at J, with 16 bases between. The CDR3 sequence is CASSPSGGRPGNTIYF. The CDR3 DNA reads TGTGCCAGCAGTCCCTCGGGGGGGCGGCCTGGAAACACCATATATTTT.

This clone was recorded once. The gene calls are TRBV5-1 and TRBJ2-5, with D tentatively TRBD1 (6 bases). Germline V gives CDR1 SGHRS, CDR2 YFSETQ. This CDR3 is built from 15 residues. Trimming cost V 4 bases and J 1 base, with 14 bases left between them. The CDR3 DNA sequence: TGCGCCAGCAGCCCCGTCGGACAGTTCCAAGAGACCCAGTACTTC. Amino acids: CASSPVGQFQETQYF.

The chain couples TRBV6-2 or TRBV6-3 to TRBJ2-7; D may be TRBD2 (5 bases). Germline CDR1 MNHEY, CDR2 SVGEGT. Deletions cut 6 bases from V and 0 bases from J, with 12 bases between. The length of the CDR3 is 14 residues. The DNA of the CDR3 is TGTGCCAGCAGCCACGGACTTATCTCCTACGAGCAGTACTTC. The encoded protein is CASSHGLISYEQYF.

The chain uses TRBV19 and TRBJ1-1, with 7 positions matching TRBD1. Germline V lookup: CDR1 LNHDA, CDR2 SQIVND (reference sequence). This CDR3 has 14 residues. V lost 4 bases to trimming and J lost 4 bases; unmatched junction nucleotides: 6. CDR3 amino acids: CASSNVGGRTEAFF. In DNA form, the CDR3 reads TGTGCCAGTAGTAACGTAGGGGGCCGCACTGAAGCTTTCTTT.

The CDR3 DNA reads TGTGCCACCAGCAGAGATGTAGATTCCTACAATGAGCAGTTCTTC. This codes for CATSRDVDSYNEQFF. The chain uses TRBV15 and TRBJ2-1; D is undetermined. CDR1 LNHNV and CDR2 YYDKDF come from the germline V gene (reference sequence). This CDR3 has 15 residues. V shed 0 bases and J shed 1 base, with 7 bases lying between them. The variable domain in full, with the rest retrieved from reference TRBV15 and TRBJ2-1, is DAMVIQNPRYQVTQFGKPVTLSCSQTLNHNVMYWYQQKSSQAPKLLFHYYDKDFNNEADTPDNFQSRRPNTSFCFLDIRSPGLGDTAMYLCATSRDVDSYNEQFFGPGTRLTVL.

This clone was seen only a few times. The genes are TRBV6-5 and TRBJ1-1; perhaps TRBD1 as D (5 bases). V lost 6 bases and J lost 8, with 13 bases in between. CDR1 is MNHEY, CDR2 SVGAGI, per germline. This CDR3 contains 12 residues. The chain's CDR3 is CASSPGHIEAFF. The CDR3, as DNA: TGTGCCAGCAGCCCCGGACATATAGAAGCTTTCTTT.